This TCR beta chain was obtained from a study of T-cell memory formation after mild COVID-19. Overall study: Largely, the TCR clusters proved donor specific.

The germline gives CDR1 SGHDT, CDR2 YYEEEE. V was cut by 5 bases and J by 7 bases, with 9 bases left in between. CDR3 length equals 12 residues. Notes on the study in general: Clones that contracted from day 15 to 85 had balanced CD4/CD8; later expanders were CD4+ biased.

TCRdb reanalysed the 5' RACE reads using MiXCR and keeps one entry per CDR3 protein. The sample yields approximately 350,000 distinct CDR3 sequences, 25% to 30% seen once. This clonotype was seen more than once but under ten times. Its antigen is not identified. The sample consisted of PBMCs or a T cell subset sorted from them (not recorded which). V usage is TRBV5-6 and J usage is TRBJ2-2; tentative D call: TRBD1 (5 bases). The source is an adult woman who had mild COVID-19 (a few samples of this study predate the infection). Cell type and time point are not known. This CDR3 is CASRQEDGELFF. The CDR3 region has the DNA TGTGCCAGCAGACAGGAAGACGGGGAGCTGTTTTTT.